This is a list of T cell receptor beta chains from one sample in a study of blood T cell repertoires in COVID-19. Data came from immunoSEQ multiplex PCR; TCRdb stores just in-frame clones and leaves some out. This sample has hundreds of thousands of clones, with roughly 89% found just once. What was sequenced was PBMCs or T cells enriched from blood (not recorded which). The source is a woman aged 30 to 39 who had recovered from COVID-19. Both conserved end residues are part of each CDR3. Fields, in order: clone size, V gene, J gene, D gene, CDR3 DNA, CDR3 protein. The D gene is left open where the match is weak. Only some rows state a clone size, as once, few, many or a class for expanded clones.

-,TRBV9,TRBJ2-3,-,TGTGCCAGCAGCGTAGGTGGCAGAACAGATACGCAGTATTTT,CASSVGGRTDTQYF
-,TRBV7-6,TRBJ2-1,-,TGTGCCAGCAGCTTATTATCCGTCGATGAGCAGTTCTTC,CASSLLSVDEQFF
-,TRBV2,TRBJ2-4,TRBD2,TGTGCCAGCAGCCAGTCGACCACCCGGAGCGGGAGGAAGTACTTC,CASSQSTTRSGRKYF
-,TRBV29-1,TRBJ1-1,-,TGCAGCGCCCTGAGGGAGGGGCGCACTGAAGCTTTCTTT,CSALREGRTEAFF
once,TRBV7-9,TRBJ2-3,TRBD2,TGTGCCAGCAGCTACGGGGGGGCCCTCACAGATACGCAGTATTTT,CASSYGGALTDTQYF
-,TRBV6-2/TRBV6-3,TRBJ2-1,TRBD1,TGTGCCAGCAGTTTCATGACGGGACAGGGATCCAATGAGCAGTTCTTC,CASSFMTGQGSNEQFF
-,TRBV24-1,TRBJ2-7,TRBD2,TGTGCCACCAGTGATTTCGGACTAGCGGGAGAGTACGAGCAGTACTTC,CATSDFGLAGEYEQYF
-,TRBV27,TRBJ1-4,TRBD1,TGTGCCAGCAGTGGGGGGACAGGGGAATATGAAAAACTGTTTTTT,CASSGGTGEYEKLFF
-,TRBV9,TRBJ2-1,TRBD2,TGTGCCAGCAGCGTAGGGGTAGCGGGAGGGTTTATCAATGAGCAGTTCTTC,CASSVGVAGGFINEQFF
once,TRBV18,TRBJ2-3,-,TGTGCCAGCTCACCACAAAAGGGTCCGGCCACAGGAGATACGCAGTATTTT,CASSPQKGPATGDTQYF
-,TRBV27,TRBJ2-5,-,TGTGCCAGCAGCTGGGCTGGCGAGGGCGTGAGGAAGACCCAGTACTTC,CASSWAGEGVRKTQYF
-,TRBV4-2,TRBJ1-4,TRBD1,TGTGCCAGCAGCCAAGAGGGGGACAGGGTCTTTGAAAAACTGTTTTTT,CASSQEGDRVFEKLFF
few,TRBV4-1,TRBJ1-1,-,TGCGCCAGCAGCCTGGGGGACATCTACACTGAAGCTTTCTTT,CASSLGDIYTEAFF
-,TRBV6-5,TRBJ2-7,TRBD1,TGTGCCAGCAGTATGCAGACAGGGAAGCAGTACTTC,CASSMQTGKQYF
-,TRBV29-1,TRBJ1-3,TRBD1,TGCAGCGTGAGGACAGGGGGCGGAAACACCATATATTTT,CSVRTGGGNTIYF
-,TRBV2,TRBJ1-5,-,TGTGCCAGCAGTGGGCAGGGGAAAAATCAGCCCCAGCATTTT,CASSGQGKNQPQHF
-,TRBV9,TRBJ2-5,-,TGTGCCAGCAGCGTTGACACCGGAGAGACCCAGTACTTC,CASSVDTGETQYF
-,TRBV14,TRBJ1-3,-,TGTGCCAGCAGCCAAGGGCTCGAACCCAGGTGGAACACCATATATTTT,CASSQGLEPRWNTIYF
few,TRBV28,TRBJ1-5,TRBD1,TGTGCCAGCAGTCCGGGGACAGGCTTTTACCAGCCCCAGCATTTT,CASSPGTGFYQPQHF
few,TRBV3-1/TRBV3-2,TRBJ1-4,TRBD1,TGTGCCAGCAGCCAAGGGGGACAGGATAATGAAAAACTGTTTTTT,CASSQGGQDNEKLFF
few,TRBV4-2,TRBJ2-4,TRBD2,TGTGCCAGCAGCCAAGGACTAGCGGGAGCCAAAAACATTCAGTACTTC,CASSQGLAGAKNIQYF
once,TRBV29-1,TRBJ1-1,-,TGCAGCGTTGAAGATCAGGCGAACACTGAAGCTTTCTTT,CSVEDQANTEAFF
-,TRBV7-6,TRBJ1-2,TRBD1,TGTGCCAGCAGCCCCCGGACAGGGGATTTTATTGATGGCTACACCTTC,CASSPRTGDFIDGYTF
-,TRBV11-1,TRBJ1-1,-,TGTGCCAGCAGCTTAGACGACAGAGATTACACTGAAGCTTTCTTT,CASSLDDRDYTEAFF
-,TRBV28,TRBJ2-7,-,TGTGCCAGCAGTTCGCCGAGGACAGACAACTACGAGCAGTACTTC,CASSSPRTDNYEQYF
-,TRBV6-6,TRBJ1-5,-,TGTGCCAGCAGTCTCCGGTCCGGGGGTCAGTACAGCAATCAGCCCCAGCATTTT,CASSLRSGGQYSNQPQHF
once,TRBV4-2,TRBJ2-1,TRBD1,TGTGCCAGCAGCCCTAACCCTAGGGCAGGGGGCAGAAGTGAGCAGTTCTTC,CASSPNPRAGGRSEQFF
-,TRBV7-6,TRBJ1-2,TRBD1,TGTGCCAGCAGCCCGGACAGGGCTGACCTGAGGGGCTACACCTTC,CASSPDRADLRGYTF
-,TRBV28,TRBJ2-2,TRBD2,TGTGCCAGCGAGACAAGGAGCGGGAGGGACCCCGGGGAGCTGTTTTTT,CASETRSGRDPGELFF
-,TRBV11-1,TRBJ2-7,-,TGTGCCAGCAGCTCCGACAGGAGCTCCTACGAGCAGTACTTC,CASSSDRSSYEQYF
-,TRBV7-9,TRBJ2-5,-,TGTGCCAGCAGCTTAGTGTGGGGCCGCCAAGAGACCCAGTACTTC,CASSLVWGRQETQYF
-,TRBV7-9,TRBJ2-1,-,TGTGCCAGCAGCTCCCCCCTCTATGAGCAGTTCTTC,CASSSPLYEQFF
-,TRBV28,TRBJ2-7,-,TGTGCCAGCAGTTTAGGTATCGTCAGGGCAAACGAGCAGTACTTC,CASSLGIVRANEQYF
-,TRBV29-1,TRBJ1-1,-,TGCAGCGCTGGACAGATGAACACTGAAGCTTTCTTT,CSAGQMNTEAFF
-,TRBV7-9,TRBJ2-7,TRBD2,TGTGCCAGCAGCCGAGCGGGGCGGGGGTTCTCCTACGAGCAGTACTTC,CASSRAGRGFSYEQYF
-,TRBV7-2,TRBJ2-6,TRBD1,TGTGCCAGCAGCCATTGGGACAGGGGGCAGGGTGGGGCCAACGTCCTGACTTTC,CASSHWDRGQGGANVLTF
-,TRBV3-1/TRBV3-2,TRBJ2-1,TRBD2,TGTGCCAGCAGCCAACCCACTAGCGGGAGATGGGATTACAATGAGCAGTTCTTC,CASSQPTSGRWDYNEQFF
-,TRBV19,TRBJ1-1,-,TGTGCCAGTCGGAGACCGGAGAACACTGAAGCTTTCTTT,CASRRPENTEAFF
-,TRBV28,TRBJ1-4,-,TGTGCCAGCAGTTTATCCTTTGGCGGATTTAATGAAAAACTGTTTTTT,CASSLSFGGFNEKLFF
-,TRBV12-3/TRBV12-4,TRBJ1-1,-,TGTGCCAGCACCTCATTCGGGGGTACTGAAGCTTTCTTT,CASTSFGGTEAFF
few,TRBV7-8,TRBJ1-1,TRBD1,TGTGCCAGCAGCCCTCAAGGACAGGTCGTTGAAGCTTTCTTT,CASSPQGQVVEAFF